These T cell receptor beta chains were read from a single sample in a study of T-cell memory formation after mild COVID-19. MiXCR, applied by TCRdb to the 5' RACE reads, yields one record per CDR3 protein. The sample has about 440,000 distinct CDR3 sequences; 20% are singletons. Sequencing was done on a sample of PBMCs or a T cell subset sorted from them (not recorded which). The receptors stem from an adult woman who had mild COVID-19 (a few samples of this study predate the infection). Cell type and time point are not known. The CDR3 runs from the conserved cysteine through the conserved F or W. Each record gives: CDR3 protein, CDR3 DNA, D gene, V gene, J gene, clone size. D genes are given only for firm matches. The size of a clone is reported for some rows only, either as once, few or many, or as a class for expanded clones.

cdr3_aa: CAGSRRNSYEQYF
cdr3_nt: TGTGCCGGATCAAGGCGAAACTCCTACGAGCAGTACTTC
d_call: NA
v_call: TRBV28
j_call: TRBJ2-7
clone_size: NA

cdr3_aa: CASSILVGDGYTF
cdr3_nt: TGTGCCAGCAGCATTCTTGTCGGGGATGGCTACACCTTC
d_call: NA
v_call: TRBV5-5
j_call: TRBJ1-2
clone_size: NA

cdr3_aa: CATGLADLYEQYF
cdr3_nt: TGTGCCACGGGACTAGCGGACCTTTACGAGCAGTACTTC
d_call: TRBD2
v_call: TRBV6-2/TRBV6-3
j_call: TRBJ2-7
clone_size: NA

cdr3_aa: CASSSQDYNEQFF
cdr3_nt: TGTGCCAGCAGCTCCCAGGATTACAATGAGCAGTTCTTC
d_call: NA
v_call: TRBV7-2
j_call: TRBJ2-1
clone_size: NA

cdr3_aa: CATSREGVGYEQYF
cdr3_nt: TGTGCCACCAGCAGAGAAGGGGTCGGCTACGAGCAGTACTTC
d_call: NA
v_call: TRBV15
j_call: TRBJ2-7
clone_size: few

cdr3_aa: CASRSSRVGLSNIQYF
cdr3_nt: TGTGCCAGCCGAAGTTCTCGGGTGGGTTTGAGTAACATTCAGTACTTC
d_call: NA
v_call: TRBV25-1
j_call: TRBJ2-4
clone_size: few

cdr3_aa: CASSYGQGDHVTDTQYF
cdr3_nt: TGTGCCAGCAGCTACGGACAGGGGGACCATGTTACAGATACGCAGTATTTT
d_call: TRBD1
v_call: TRBV12-3/TRBV12-4
j_call: TRBJ2-3
clone_size: NA

cdr3_aa: CASSQRRRLAGDNEQFF
cdr3_nt: TGTGCCAGCAGCCAACGAAGGAGACTAGCGGGCGACAATGAGCAGTTCTTC
d_call: TRBD2
v_call: TRBV3-1
j_call: TRBJ2-1
clone_size: NA

cdr3_aa: CASEGAGNTIYF
cdr3_nt: TGTGCCAGCGAGGGGGCTGGAAACACCATATATTTT
d_call: NA
v_call: TRBV5-6
j_call: TRBJ1-3
clone_size: few

cdr3_aa: CASRQGISYEQYF
cdr3_nt: TGTGCCAGCAGACAGGGGATCTCCTACGAGCAGTACTTC
d_call: TRBD1
v_call: TRBV6-2/TRBV6-3
j_call: TRBJ2-7
clone_size: many

cdr3_aa: CASSLSREAFF
cdr3_nt: TGTGCCAGCAGCCTTTCCCGTGAAGCTTTCTTT
d_call: NA
v_call: TRBV7-2
j_call: TRBJ1-1
clone_size: NA

cdr3_aa: CASSFRTGAEAFF
cdr3_nt: TGTGCCAGCAGTTTCCGGACAGGGGCTGAAGCTTTCTTT
d_call: TRBD1
v_call: TRBV12-3/TRBV12-4
j_call: TRBJ1-1
clone_size: many

cdr3_aa: CASGFPGTDTQYF
cdr3_nt: TGTGCCAGCGGGTTCCCGGGCACAGATACGCAGTATTTT
d_call: NA
v_call: TRBV6-5
j_call: TRBJ2-3
clone_size: few

cdr3_aa: CASSFPTSAKRDTQYF
cdr3_nt: TGTGCCAGCAGCTTTCCGACTAGCGCAAAGAGGGATACGCAGTATTTT
d_call: TRBD2
v_call: TRBV11-2
j_call: TRBJ2-3
clone_size: NA

cdr3_aa: CASSQDEADEQFF
cdr3_nt: TGTGCCAGCAGCCAAGACGAGGCCGATGAGCAGTTCTTC
d_call: NA
v_call: TRBV4-2
j_call: TRBJ2-1
clone_size: NA

cdr3_aa: CASSWGPARFFDEQFF
cdr3_nt: TGCGCCAGCAGCTGGGGGCCGGCGAGGTTTTTTGATGAGCAGTTCTTC
d_call: NA
v_call: TRBV4-1
j_call: TRBJ2-1
clone_size: NA

cdr3_aa: CASSSDSSNTGELFF
cdr3_nt: TGTGCCAGCAGTTCAGACAGCTCGAACACCGGGGAGCTGTTTTTT
d_call: NA
v_call: TRBV12-3/TRBV12-4
j_call: TRBJ2-2
clone_size: few

cdr3_aa: CASSIGFRTTGAEAFF
cdr3_nt: TGTGCCAGTAGTATAGGGTTTAGGACTACCGGCGCTGAAGCTTTCTTT
d_call: NA
v_call: TRBV19
j_call: TRBJ1-1
clone_size: NA

cdr3_aa: CASSVEGGTVNTEAFF
cdr3_nt: TGCGCCAGCAGCGTGGAGGGAGGGACGGTGAACACTGAAGCTTTCTTT
d_call: NA
v_call: TRBV5-1
j_call: TRBJ1-1
clone_size: NA

cdr3_aa: CASSLRNYGYTF
cdr3_nt: TGTGCCAGCAGTCTTCGAAACTATGGCTACACCTTC
d_call: NA
v_call: TRBV12-3/TRBV12-4
j_call: TRBJ1-2
clone_size: NA

cdr3_aa: CASSQEISGTYNEQFF
cdr3_nt: TGTGCCAGCAGCCAAGAGATTAGCGGGACCTACAATGAGCAGTTCTTC
d_call: TRBD2
v_call: TRBV3-1
j_call: TRBJ2-1
clone_size: NA

cdr3_aa: CASSQDVAFVTGELFF
cdr3_nt: TGCGCCAGCAGCCAAGATGTAGCGTTCGTCACCGGGGAGCTGTTTTTT
d_call: NA
v_call: TRBV4-3
j_call: TRBJ2-2
clone_size: NA

cdr3_aa: CSVEWTAYGYTF
cdr3_nt: TGCAGCGTTGAGTGGACAGCTTATGGCTACACCTTC
d_call: NA
v_call: TRBV29-1
j_call: TRBJ1-2
clone_size: NA

cdr3_aa: CASSYSVVAGADDTQYF
cdr3_nt: TGTGCCAGCAGTTACTCGGTGGTAGCGGGAGCAGACGATACGCAGTATTTT
d_call: TRBD2
v_call: TRBV6-5
j_call: TRBJ2-3
clone_size: few

cdr3_aa: CASSRGTAKTYEQYF
cdr3_nt: TGTGCCAGCAGTCGCGGGACAGCGAAGACCTACGAGCAGTACTTC
d_call: NA
v_call: TRBV28
j_call: TRBJ2-7
clone_size: NA

cdr3_aa: CASSSDRRSNYGYTF
cdr3_nt: TGTGCCAGCAGCTCGGACAGAAGGTCTAACTATGGCTACACCTTC
d_call: NA
v_call: TRBV7-9
j_call: TRBJ1-2
clone_size: NA

cdr3_aa: CASSSAGARADTQYF
cdr3_nt: TGCGCCAGCAGCTCCGCGGGAGCCAGAGCAGATACGCAGTATTTT
d_call: TRBD2
v_call: TRBV5-1
j_call: TRBJ2-3
clone_size: NA

cdr3_aa: CATSRDPQGSGTEAFF
cdr3_nt: TGTGCCACCAGCAGAGATCCCCAGGGAAGCGGCACTGAAGCTTTCTTT
d_call: NA
v_call: TRBV15
j_call: TRBJ1-1
clone_size: few